This T cell receptor beta chain came from a study of CD8 T cells in ankylosing spondylitis. Study-level points and caveats: There was reportedly significant enrichment of clones that were disease-linked in matched ankylosing spondylitis synovial fluid. Characteristic of ankylosing spondylitis blood, it appeared, was a TCR beta motif comprising eight highly homologous variants.

By quantitative 5'-RACE with molecular barcodes, the TCR beta libraries were made. TCRdb analysed the 5' RACE reads with MiXCR anew, one entry per CDR3 protein. The sample includes about 200,000 distinct CDR3 sequences, over 10% of them seen just once. Notes on this clonotype: The target antigen is unknown.

This TCR came from a male donor with ankylosing spondylitis or in good health (not recorded which). The sequencing input was blood, either unsorted or a sorted T cell fraction (not recorded which).

The CDR3 coding sequence is TGTGCCAGCTCACCCGGTGAGTGGGAGATGGCGGATGAGCAGTTCTTC. Translating it yields CASSPGEWEMADEQFF. The rearrangement links TRBV18 to TRBJ2-1; possible D gene TRBD2, 5 bases. The germline CDR1 and CDR2 sequences are KGHSH and LQKENI. V was shortened by 3 bases and J by 8 bases, with 20 bases between the two germline ends. The CDR3 contains 16 residues.